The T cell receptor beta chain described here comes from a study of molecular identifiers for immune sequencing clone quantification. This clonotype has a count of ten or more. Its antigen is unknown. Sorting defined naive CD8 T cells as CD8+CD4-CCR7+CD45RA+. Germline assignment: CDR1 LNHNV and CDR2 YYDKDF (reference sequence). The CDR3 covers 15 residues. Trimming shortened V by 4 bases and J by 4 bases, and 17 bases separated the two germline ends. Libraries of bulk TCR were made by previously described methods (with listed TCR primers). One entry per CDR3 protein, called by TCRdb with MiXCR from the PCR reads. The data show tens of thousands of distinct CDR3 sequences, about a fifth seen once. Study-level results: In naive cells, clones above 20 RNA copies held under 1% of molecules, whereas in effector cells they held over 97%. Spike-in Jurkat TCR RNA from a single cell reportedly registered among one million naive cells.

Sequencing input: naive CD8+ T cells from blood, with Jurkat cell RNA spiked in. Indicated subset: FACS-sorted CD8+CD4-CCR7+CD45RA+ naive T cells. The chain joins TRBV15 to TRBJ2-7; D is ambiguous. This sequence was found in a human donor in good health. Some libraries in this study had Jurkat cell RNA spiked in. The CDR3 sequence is CATSKPSGSGYEQYF. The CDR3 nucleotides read TGTGCCACCAGCAAACCGTCGGGCTCTGGGTACGAGCAGTACTTC.